Below are 27 T cell receptor beta chains sequenced from a single sample in a study of cytomegalovirus exposure and HLA in healthy donors. The primer mix had 60 Vbeta and 13 Jbeta primers. Sequencing was performed with immunoSEQ multiplex PCR; in TCRdb, only in-frame clones are kept and a portion is missing. The profile shows some 120,000 clones, over 60% of them singletons. Sequencing used PBMCs. All receptors come from a woman in her forties in good health and CMV-seronegative.

The table lists this clone with a few counts. The rearrangement uses TRBV5-8 and TRBJ1-1; D perhaps matches TRBD1 (5 bases). The CDR3 length is 12 residues. Germline lookup yields CDR1 SGHTS and CDR2 YDEGEE. The ends were cut back, 1 base at V and 10 bases at J, with 11 bases in the middle. The CDR3 DNA reads TGTGCCAGCAGCTTGTGGCCGGGGGGAGCTTTCTTT. It translates to CASSLWPGGAFF.

The genes are TRBV20-1 and TRBJ2-7; 11 bases agree with TRBD1. The J segment lost 7 bases and the V segment lost 6 bases, leaving 2 bases of the junction unmatched. This CDR3 is built from 11 residues. Looked up from germline, CDR1 is DFQATT and CDR2 is SNEGSKA (reference sequence). CDR3 in DNA: TGCAGTGCGGACAGGGGGCGGGAGCAGTACTTC. Encoded protein: CSADRGREQYF.

The chain carries TRBV2 and TRBJ1-5; a possible D gene is TRBD1 (6 bases). Trimming stripped 4 bases from V and 4 bases from J, with 8 bases between. The CDR3 spans 13 residues. Germline V gene sequence: CDR1 SNHLY, CDR2 FYNNEI. The DNA of the CDR3 is TGTGCCAGCAGTGTAACAGGGAATCAGCCCCAGCATTTT. Its translation: CASSVTGNQPQHF.

The chain recombines TRBV6-5 with TRBJ2-7, with D tentatively TRBD2 (6 bases). The germline V and J ends were trimmed by 6 bases and 6 bases, with 21 bases remaining between them. CDR3 length equals 15 residues. Germline CDR1 MNHEY, CDR2 SVGAGI. Written as DNA, the CDR3 is TGTGCCAGCAGGCAATCGCGGACCTGGAGGGGCGAGCAGTACTTC. The encoded protein is CASRQSRTWRGEQYF.

The J gene is TRBJ1-5, the V gene TRBV19, with D unclear. Trimming pared 1 base from V and 0 bases from J, leaving 13 bases between. CDR3 size: 17 residues. Germline CDR1 and CDR2: LNHDA and SQIVND (reference sequence). This CDR3 reads CASSIVTTAYSNQPQHF. CDR3 DNA: TGTGCCAGTAGTATAGTAACCACAGCATATAGCAATCAGCCCCAGCATTTT.

V gene TRBV2 combines with J gene TRBJ2-1; TRBD2 aligns across 7 bases. In germline, CDR1 is SNHLY, CDR2 FYNNEI. The CDR3 covers 17 residues. Trimming cost V 3 bases and J 8 bases; bases outside gene matches: 16. DNA of the CDR3: TGTGCCAGCAGTGATTCGGTGAGCGGGACGTCCTTTGATGAGCAGTTCTTC. It encodes CASSDSVSGTSFDEQFF.

The chain carries TRBV5-8 and TRBJ1-2; no firm D call. The CDR3 consists of 14 residues. Trimming took 1 base from V and 0 from J, leaving 7 bases between them. Looked up from germline, CDR1 is SGHTS and CDR2 is YDEGEE. The CDR3 spells CASSLRETNYGYTF. In DNA form, the CDR3 reads TGTGCCAGCAGCTTGAGAGAAACTAACTATGGCTACACCTTC.

The J gene is TRBJ1-1, the V gene TRBV7-9; TRBD1 aligns across 7 bases. Germline CDR1 reads SEHNR; CDR2 reads FQNEAQ (reference sequence). The CDR3 contains 14 residues. The V and J ends lost 2 bases and 4 bases, in that order; junction bases with no gene match: 4. The CDR3 region is CASSLKGASTEAFF. CDR3 DNA: TGTGCCAGCAGCTTAAAGGGGGCAAGCACTGAAGCTTTCTTT.

The gene calls are TRBV7-9 and TRBJ2-2; TRBD2 agrees at 9 bases. The CDR3 runs 17 residues. CDR1 and CDR2 (germline): SEHNR, FQNEAQ (reference sequence). V was pared by 7 bases and J by 3 bases, with 12 bases of the junction left unmatched. CDR3 region: CASNPPRTSDDTGELFF. In nucleotides, the CDR3 is TGTGCCAGCAACCCACCCCGGACTAGCGACGACACCGGGGAGCTGTTTTTT. The variable domain in full, with the rest retrieved from reference TRBV7-9 and TRBJ2-2, is DTGVSQNPRHKITKRGQNVTFRCDPISEHNRLYWYRQTLGQGPEFLTYFQNEAQLEKSRLLSDRFSAERPKGSFSTLEIQRTEQGDSAMYLCASNPPRTSDDTGELFFGEGSRLTVL.

The chain links TRBV5-1 to TRBJ2-1; 12 bases fit TRBD2. The CDR3 length is 19 residues. In germline, CDR1 is SGHRS, CDR2 YFSETQ. V lost 0 bases and J lost 6; bases outside the gene matches: 13. As DNA, the CDR3 is TGCGCCAGCAGCTTGGCCGGACTAGCGGGATTCGGTACGGGCAATGAGCAGTTCTTC. It is translated as CASSLAGLAGFGTGNEQFF. Full variable domain (outside the CDR3, taken from reference TRBV5-1 and TRBJ2-1): KAGVTQTPRYLIKTRGQQVTLSCSPISGHRSVSWYQQTPGQGLQFLFEYFSETQRNKGNFPGRFSGRQFSNSRSEMNVSTLELGDSALYLCASSLAGLAGFGTGNEQFFGPGTRLTVL.

As for this clone: At the DNA level, this CDR3 is encoded by other sequences in the same sample as well. CDR3 in amino acids: CASSGGGTSVYEQYF. The CDR3 region has the DNA TGTGCCAGCAGTGGGGGGGGGACTAGCGTCTACGAGCAGTACTTC. The chain uses TRBV28 and TRBJ2-7; 10 bases are a match to TRBD2. The length of the CDR3 is 15 residues. Germline trimming cut 5 bases from V and 3 bases from J; bases unmatched to any gene: 7. Germline V CDR1 and CDR2: MDHEN, SYDVKM. Based on the CDR3 plus reference TRBV28 and TRBJ2-7, the full variable domain is DVKVTQSSRYLVKRTGEKVFLECVQDMDHENMFWYRQDPGLGLRLIYFSYDVKMKEKGDIPEGYSVSREKKERFSLILESASTNQTSMYLCASSGGGTSVYEQYFGPGTRLTVT.

The chain recombines TRBV5-1 with TRBJ2-5; 8 nucleotides align to TRBD2. The CDR3 consists of 16 residues. Germline V gene data show CDR1 as SGHRS and CDR2 as YFSETQ. After removal of 0 bases from V and 2 bases from J, the junction contained 6 bases not matched to a gene. CDR3 sequence (DNA): TGCGCCAGCAGCTTGGGTTGGCTAGCGGGTCAAGAGACCCAGTACTTC. Translation gives CASSLGWLAGQETQYF.

The chain links TRBV5-1 to TRBJ2-5; 7 nucleotides match TRBD1. The J call is in doubt because the DNA end fits TRBJ2-7 better. Per the germline V gene, CDR1 is SGHRS and CDR2 is YFSETQ. This CDR3 has 13 residues. CDR3 loop: CASSPGQANEQYF. In nucleotides, the CDR3 is TGCGCCAGCAGCCCAGGACAGGCGAACGAGCAGTACTTC.

This chain joins TRBV11-2 and TRBJ2-2, with 10 bases that match TRBD1. The trim removed 5 bases at V and 7 bases at J, leaving 13 bases unmatched. The CDR3 has 17 amino acids. CDR1 and CDR2 from the germline V gene are SGHAT and FQNNGV. CDR3 DNA: TGTGCCAGCAGCCTCAATCCGGGACAGGGGTTGAGCGGGGAGCTGTTTTTT. It yields the protein CASSLNPGQGLSGELFF.

V is TRBV11-2 and J is TRBJ2-7, with 9 positions matching TRBD2. The length of the CDR3 is 14 residues. Trimming took 5 bases from V and 5 from J; bases not matched to a gene: 7. CDR1 and CDR2 from the germline V gene are SGHAT and FQNNGV. The CDR3 nucleotides are TGTGCCAGCAGCCTAGGACTAGCGTCCGACGAGCAGTACTTC. It is translated as CASSLGLASDEQYF.

CDR3 sequence reads: CASSIRGQDTEAFF. CDR3 DNA sequence: TGTGCCAGTAGTATTAGGGGACAAGACACTGAAGCTTTCTTT. V usage is TRBV19 and J usage is TRBJ1-1; D perhaps matches TRBD1 (6 bases). Deletions cut 3 bases from V and 3 bases from J, with 11 bases between. CDR3 length equals 14 residues. The germline gives CDR1 LNHDA, CDR2 SQIVND (reference sequence).

This clone was recorded once. The chain links TRBV27 to TRBJ2-1; 12 nucleotides line up with TRBD2. V dropped 2 bases and J dropped 8; count of bases not matched to a gene: 4. In germline, CDR1 is MNHEY, CDR2 SMNVEV (reference sequence). This CDR3 comprises 15 residues. The CDR3 region has the DNA TGTGCCAGCAGTTTAGTACTAGCGGGAGGCGATGAGCAGTTCTTC. Encoded protein: CASSLVLAGGDEQFF.

The V call is TRBV28, the J call TRBJ1-3, with D possibly TRBD1 on 5 matching bases. CDR1 is MDHEN and CDR2 is SYDVKM in the germline V gene. V lost 8 bases to trimming and J lost 0 bases, with 11 bases between them. There are 14 residues in the CDR3. The CDR3 DNA follows: TGTGCCAGCGAACAGGAACTCTCTGGAAACACCATATATTTT. It translates to CASEQELSGNTIYF.

This clone has only a few counts. The rearrangement uses TRBV7-8 and TRBJ2-3; 7 bases fit TRBD2. The length of the CDR3 is 15 residues. J lost 4 bases, V lost 5 bases, and 9 bases had no gene match. Germline-derived CDR1 and CDR2 are SGHVS and FQNEAQ. The CDR3 nucleotides read TGTGCCAGCAGCAACGGACTAGGGATGGCAGATACGCAGTATTTT. Its protein is CASSNGLGMADTQYF. Complete variable domain (other parts from reference TRBV7-8 and TRBJ2-3): GAGVSQSPRYKVAKRGQDVALRCDPISGHVSLFWYQQALGQGPEFLTYFQNEAQLDKSGLPSDRFFAERPEGSVSTLKIQRTQQEDSAVYLCASSNGLGMADTQYFGPGTRLTVL.

The chain employs TRBV21-1 and TRBJ1-2; TRBD1, as called in the table, went unchecked against the DNA. TRBV21-1 is a listed pseudogene. The CDR3 extends over 15 amino acids. CDR3 sequence reads: CASPKQGKNNYGYTF. CDR3 DNA: TGTGCCAGCCCAAAACAGGGAAAAAATAACTATGGCTACACCTTC.

The V and J genes are TRBV18 and TRBJ2-1, with D perhaps TRBD2 (5 bases). The CDR3 has 15 amino acids. CDR1 KGHSH and CDR2 LQKENI come from the germline V gene. V lost 2 bases to trimming and J lost 3 bases, with 11 bases between them. DNA of the CDR3: TGTGCCAGCTCACCATCCCAGCGGAGCTACAATGAGCAGTTCTTC. Amino acids: CASSPSQRSYNEQFF.

V gene TRBV9 combines with J gene TRBJ2-7; 7 bases are a match to TRBD2. Germline-derived CDR1 and CDR2 are SGDLS and YYNGEE. V dropped 0 bases and J dropped 2; count of bases not matched to a gene: 11. There are 17 residues in the CDR3. The DNA for the CDR3 is TGTGCCAGCAGCGTAGATTTTCCGGGACTAACAGCCTACGAGCAGTACTTC. Its translation is CASSVDFPGLTAYEQYF.

The chain couples TRBV11-3 to TRBJ2-1, with D perhaps TRBD1 (6 bases). Germline V lookup: CDR1 SGHNT, CDR2 YENEEA. This CDR3 is 12 amino acids long. Trimming pared 4 bases from V and 7 bases from J, leaving 8 bases between. CDR3 in amino acids: CASSSTGNEQFF. The CDR3 coding sequence is TGTGCCAGCAGCTCCACAGGGAATGAGCAGTTCTTC. The full variable domain, completed using reference TRBV11-3 and TRBJ2-1, is EAGVVQSPRYKIIEKKQPVAFWCNPISGHNTLYWYLQNLGQGPELLIRYENEEAVDDSQLPKDRFSAERLKGVDSTLKIQPAELGDSAVYLCASSSTGNEQFFGPGTRLTVL.

V and J are TRBV28 and TRBJ1-2; 9 bases match TRBD1. This CDR3 is built from 15 residues. The germline V gene encodes CDR1 MDHEN and CDR2 SYDVKM. V lost 6 bases to trimming and J lost 5 bases; unmatched junction nucleotides: 10. The DNA for the CDR3 is TGTGCCAGCAGATCGGGACAGGGCGGAGGGTATGGCTACACCTTC. Translating gives CASRSGQGGGYGYTF.

The J gene is TRBJ2-3, the V gene TRBV28; the match to TRBD2 covers 12 bases. The CDR3 has 16 amino acids. The junction had 8 bases not matched to a gene; V was cut back by 5 bases and J by 5 bases. Germline V gene lookup returns CDR1 MDHEN and CDR2 SYDVKM. CDR3 DNA: TGTGCCAGCAGTACCCGACTAGCGGGAGACGAAGATACGCAGTATTTT. Its translation is CASSTRLAGDEDTQYF.

This clone was seen once. The chain is built from TRBV28 and TRBJ2-2; D ambiguous. V lost 6 bases to trimming and J lost 8 bases, with 7 bases between them. CDR1 and CDR2 from the germline V gene are MDHEN and SYDVKM. This CDR3 contains 11 residues. The CDR3 here is CASRAVGELFF. The CDR3 DNA is TGTGCCAGCAGGGCCGTAGGGGAGCTGTTTTTT.

This rearrangement joins TRBV28 to TRBJ2-2, with 8 positions matching TRBD1. The CDR3 totals 16 residues. V shed 3 bases, J shed 7 bases, and the junction held 10 bases outside the gene matches. Germline assignment: CDR1 MDHEN and CDR2 SYDVKM. The CDR3 DNA is TGTGCCAGCAGTTTGGGACAGGCTCTCGGTGTCGGGGAGCTGTTTTTT. Protein: CASSLGQALGVGELFF.